This TCR beta chain was recorded in a study of blood T cells in healthy people across ages. Germline V lookup: CDR1 ENHRY, CDR2 SYGVKD. The CDR3 runs 13 residues. Whole-study findings and limits: Estimated diversity that came from one million T cells was considered an underestimate. Shifts in expanded clonotypes may have been confounded by donor CMV status, which was unknown. Among T cells, TCR beta diversity per million cells dropped roughly linearly as age rose.

It was with a sample-barcoded 5' primer and a J-beta primer mix that a second PCR of roughly 7 to 12 cycles was run. Each CDR3 protein is one row after TCRdb ran MiXCR on the 5' RACE reads. The sample records fewer than 900,000 distinct CDR3 sequences, around 40% being singletons. As concerns this clonotype: Its antigen is as yet unknown. A clone one base away is much larger, so this may be a read error.

The clonotype originates from a woman aged 55-69 years in good health. The gene calls are TRBV10-3 and TRBJ2-7; 7 bases line up with TRBD1. The sequencing input was blood. CDR3 DNA sequence: TGTGCCGTCAGTGGGCCCGACAGGGAAGAGCAGTACTTC. Translation gives CAVSGPDREEQYF.